A single sample is the source of the 4 T cell receptor beta chains below, sequenced in a study of blood T cell repertoires in COVID-19. Using immunoSEQ multiplex PCR, the repertoire was profiled, and TCRdb retains in-frame clones only, with some absent. The sample lists about 150,000 clones; roughly 90% were seen once. Sequencing input: peripheral blood. Source of these receptors: a human donor in a cohort sampled during active COVID-19.

V usage is TRBV2 and J usage is TRBJ1-1; D gene ambiguous. CDR1 and CDR2 from the germline V gene are SNHLY and FYNNEI. V shed 6 bases and J shed 5 bases, with 16 bases lying between them. The CDR3 contains 14 residues. CDR3 residues: CASRTQRRETEAFF. CDR3 nucleotides: TGTGCCAGCAGGACACAAAGAAGAGAAACTGAAGCTTTCTTT.

To note about this clone: A junction end diverges from the germline sequence, so it may reflect a read error. The chain has TRBV5-1 and TRBJ2-7; D is possibly TRBD1 (7 bases). Germline CDR1 SGHRS, CDR2 YFSETQ. The CDR3 covers 12 residues. The CDR3 here is CASTLQGGEQYF. CDR3 sequence (DNA): TGCGCCAGCACCTTGCAGGGGGGCGAGCAGTACTTC. The variable domain in full, completed from reference TRBV5-1 and TRBJ2-7, reads KAGVTQTPRYLIKTRGQQVTLSCSPISGHRSVSWYQQTPGQGLQFLFEYFSETQRNKGNFPGRFSGRQFSNSRSEMNVSTLELGDSALYLCASTLQGGEQYFGPGTRLTVT.

This clone was observed once. The gene calls are TRBV9 and TRBJ1-6; 7 bases align to TRBD1. The junction had 1 base not matched to a gene; V was cut back by 2 bases and J by 5 bases. Germline CDR1 reads SGDLS; CDR2 reads YYNGEE. The CDR3 has 14 amino acids. The CDR3 coding sequence is TGTGCCAGCAGCGTGGGACAGCATAATTCACCCCTCCACTTT. Protein sequence: CASSVGQHNSPLHF.

This sequence joins TRBV5-4 and TRBJ2-6; D is possibly TRBD1 (6 bases). The germline gives CDR1 SGHNT, CDR2 YYREEE (reference sequence). Trimming took 2 bases from V and 2 from J, leaving 8 bases between them. The CDR3 contains 15 residues. Here the CDR3 reads CASSFTGTGANVLTF. The CDR3 DNA is TGTGCCAGCAGCTTTACAGGGACTGGGGCCAACGTCCTGACTTTC.